This TCR beta chain was identified in a study of monozygotic twins with inflammatory bowel disease. TCRdb re-called the 5' RACE reads; one entry per CDR3 protein, DNA not given. The sample has about 160,000 distinct CDR3 sequences. The CDR3 contains 16 residues. Germline CDR1 and CDR2: SGHTA and FQGNSA. The chain employs TRBV7-2 and TRBJ2-2; the D gene TCRdb calls, TRBD2, cannot be checked with no DNA. The TCR comes from a human donor with ulcerative colitis or Crohn's disease, or a healthy co-twin of an affected twin (not recorded which). The sequenced sample consisted of blood. This chain's CDR3 is CASSPRMREYNGELFF.